In this sample, the clone carrying this T cell receptor (beta chain) turned up a few times. Trimming cost V 3 bases and J 7 bases, with 12 bases left between them. This CDR3 region has 13 residues. The sample comes from a study of T-cell reconstitution after alpha-beta-depleted transplantation in children. Unique molecular identifiers featured in how the TCRbeta library was prepared. MiXCR was run by TCRdb on the PCR reads, yielding one entry per CDR3 protein. The table includes some 350,000 distinct CDR3 sequences, around 10% detected once. The receptor was isolated from a human donor who donated a stem cell graft to a child with acute lymphoblastic leukemia. The source material was PBMCs from the stem cell graft donor, sampled from the stem cell graft. This chain uses TRBV12-3 or TRBV12-4 with TRBJ1-2, with D possibly matching TRBD1 (6 bases). The CDR3 reads CASSFGGGGGYTF. Written as DNA, the CDR3 is TGTGCCAGCAGTTTTGGAGGGGGGGGTGGCTACACCTTC.